This T cell receptor beta chain comes out of a study of blood T cells in healthy people across ages. Points from the study as a whole: Researchers deemed the diversity estimates from one million T cells underestimates.

In its sample, this clonotype was seen a few times. What it binds is unknown. Then a second PCR, running roughly 7 to 11 cycles, was carried out with a sample-barcoded 5' primer and a J-beta primer mix. TCRdb used MiXCR to reprocess the 5' RACE reads, holding one entry per CDR3 protein. This table has 650,000 to 1,000,000 distinct CDR3 sequences, 36% appearing once. The V end was cut by 7 bases, the J end by 0 bases, with 7 bases between. Germline CDR1 and CDR2: SGHTA and FQGNSA. This CDR3 has 13 residues. The chain recombines TRBV7-2 with TRBJ1-5; unclear D gene. The sequenced sample was blood. This receptor was identified in a man between 18 and 29 years old in good health. In DNA form, the CDR3 reads TGTGCCAGCACGGAGAATAGCAATCAGCCCCAGCATTTT. Encoded protein: CASTENSNQPQHF.